The 24 T cell receptor beta chains reported below all come from one sample, sequenced in a study of T-cell memory formation after mild COVID-19. TCRdb re-called the 5' RACE reads with MiXCR, one entry per CDR3 protein. Of about 110,000 distinct CDR3 sequences listed, over 10% are singletons. The sequenced sample consisted of PBMCs or a T cell subset sorted from them (not recorded which). The receptors shown here come from an adult woman who had mild COVID-19 (a few samples of this study predate the infection). Cell type and time point are not known.

This clonotype turned up a few times. The rearrangement uses TRBV7-8 and TRBJ2-1; the match to TRBD1 covers 7 bases. CDR3 length equals 17 residues. V shed 2 bases, J shed 8 bases, and the junction held 15 bases outside the gene matches. Germline CDR1 reads SGHVS; CDR2 reads FQNEAQ. The CDR3 loop reads CASSLRKGAYIRDEQFF. DNA for the CDR3: TGTGCCAGCAGCTTAAGAAAGGGGGCCTATATCCGCGATGAGCAGTTCTTC.

This clonotype was detected only a few times. The J gene is TRBJ2-2, the V gene TRBV7-6; 10 bases map to TRBD1. V trimming: 5 bases; J trimming: 4 bases; junction bases outside the gene matches: 7. The germline CDR1 and CDR2 sequences are SGHVS and FNYEAQ. The CDR3 covers 16 residues. The CDR3 DNA sequence: TGTGCCAGCAGCGAGCCGGGACAGGGGTTCACCGGGGAGCTGTTTTTT. Translating it yields CASSEPGQGFTGELFF.

The chain carries TRBV27 and TRBJ2-7; 8 positions match TRBD2. This CDR3 has 13 residues. V was clipped by 5 bases and J by 6 bases; unmatched bases: 6. Looked up from germline, CDR1 is MNHEY and CDR2 is SMNVEV (reference sequence). CDR3 region: CASSLTGGAEQYF. DNA for the CDR3: TGTGCCAGCAGTCTGACCGGGGGGGCCGAGCAGTACTTC.

The sample holds many counts of this clonotype. The CDR3 loop reads CASSSPGEQYF. DNA for the CDR3: TGTGCCAGCAGCTCCCCCGGCGAGCAGTACTTC. The genes are TRBV11-2 and TRBJ2-7; D unresolved. CDR3 length: 11 amino acids. Trimming removed 4 bases from V and 6 bases from J, with 7 bases in between. Looked up from germline, CDR1 is SGHAT and CDR2 is FQNNGV.

The chain combines TRBV3-1 with TRBJ2-7; D not certain. The CDR3 covers 12 residues. V was pared by 5 bases and J by 0 bases, with 5 bases between. Germline CDR1 LGHDT, CDR2 YNNKEL (reference sequence). The chain's CDR3 is CASSMGSYEQYF. CDR3 in DNA: TGTGCCAGCAGCATGGGCTCCTACGAGCAGTACTTC.

This clonotype came up once. V and J are TRBV19 and TRBJ1-2; D might be TRBD1 (6 bases). This CDR3 spans 10 amino acids. V lost 11 bases and J lost 8, with 12 bases in between. Germline V gene sequence: CDR1 LNHDA, CDR2 SQIVND (reference sequence). The CDR3 here is CASQGWGYTF. CDR3 in DNA: TGTGCCTCACAGGGTTGGGGCTACACCTTC.

The chain joins TRBV20-1 to TRBJ2-2, with D maybe TRBD1 (5 bases). The germline V gene encodes CDR1 DFQATT and CDR2 SNEGSKA (reference sequence). The CDR3 length is 14 residues. Trimming cost V 1 base and J 3 bases, with 9 bases left between them. CDR3 nucleotides: TGCAGTGCTAGAGGCCAGGGTGACACCGGGGAGCTGTTTTTT. Its protein product is CSARGQGDTGELFF.

This clonotype was picked up many times. V is TRBV4-3 and J is TRBJ2-3, with D maybe TRBD2 (5 bases). V lost 0 bases and J lost 2, with 9 bases in between. Germline V CDR1 and CDR2: LGHNA, YSLEER. The length of the CDR3 is 15 residues. The CDR3 bases are TGCGCCAGCAGCCAAGATGAGCGGCTCACAGATACGCAGTATTTT. Amino acid sequence: CASSQDERLTDTQYF.

This rearrangement joins TRBV5-1 to TRBJ1-1; the match to TRBD1 covers 8 bases. Germline V lookup: CDR1 SGHRS, CDR2 YFSETQ. V trimming: 4 bases; J trimming: 0 bases; junction bases outside the gene matches: 5. The CDR3 extends over 15 amino acids. The CDR3 loop is CASSTDRVMNTEAFF. In DNA form, the CDR3 reads TGCGCCAGCAGCACGGACAGGGTGATGAACACTGAAGCTTTCTTT.

This chain joins TRBV11-2 and TRBJ2-7; no clear D gene. V lost 3 bases and J 5 bases, leaving 11 bases between the germline ends. Germline V CDR1 and CDR2: SGHAT, FQNNGV. The CDR3 is 13 residues long. CDR3 bases: TGTGCCAGCAGCTTTAGCCCCAGCCACGAGCAGTACTTC. The encoded protein is CASSFSPSHEQYF.

This clonotype showed up just a few times. The genes are TRBV7-9 and TRBJ1-1; 7 bases fit TRBD1. Germline-derived CDR1 and CDR2 are SEHNR and FQNEAQ (reference sequence). The CDR3 consists of 14 residues. Losses at the gene ends were 4 bases for V and 1 base for J; bases not matched to a gene: 3. CDR3 nucleotide sequence: TGTGCCAGCAGCTCGGGACAGTCGAACACTGAAGCTTTCTTT. Protein: CASSSGQSNTEAFF.

This clonotype was recorded a few times. The CDR3 protein is CASSYTSGSRTGELFF. Written as DNA, the CDR3 is TGTGCCAGCAGTTATACTAGCGGGTCGAGGACCGGGGAGCTGTTTTTT. The gene calls are TRBV6-5 and TRBJ2-2; 9 bases fit TRBD2. The ends lost 3 bases at V and 5 bases at J; junction bases unmatched: 7. This CDR3 spans 16 amino acids. The germline V gene encodes CDR1 MNHEY and CDR2 SVGAGI.

This chain's CDR3 is CASSVTSGGNLYNEQFF. The CDR3 coding sequence is TGTGCCAGCAGCGTAACTAGCGGGGGGAACCTCTACAATGAGCAGTTCTTC. This chain joins TRBV9 and TRBJ2-1; 12 bases are shared with TRBD2. Germline CDR1 and CDR2: SGDLS and YYNGEE. The CDR3 runs to 17 residues. The J segment lost 3 bases and the V segment lost 1 base, leaving 5 bases of the junction unmatched.

V usage is TRBV27 and J usage is TRBJ1-1; 8 bases agree with TRBD1. The trim removed 3 bases at V and 9 bases at J, leaving 6 bases unmatched. This CDR3 has 13 amino acids. Per the germline V gene, CDR1 is MNHEY and CDR2 is SMNVEV (reference sequence). The CDR3 here is CASSFPTGGQAFF. Written as DNA, the CDR3 is TGTGCCAGCAGTTTTCCAACAGGGGGTCAAGCTTTCTTT.

The CDR3 DNA reads TGCAGTGCTCAGCCGGGACTAGCGACAGATACGCAGTATTTT. The encoded protein is CSAQPGLATDTQYF. The chain couples TRBV20-1 to TRBJ2-3; 10 bases match TRBD2. This CDR3 has 14 residues. V shed 5 bases, J shed 3 bases, and the junction held 5 bases outside the gene matches. Germline loops: CDR1 DFQATT, CDR2 SNEGSKA (reference sequence).

This clonotype was found a few times. The J gene is TRBJ2-1, the V gene TRBV9; D unclear. V dropped 4 bases and J dropped 6 bases, with 14 bases sitting between them. This CDR3 contains 14 residues. CDR1 and CDR2 (germline): SGDLS, YYNGEE. The DNA for the CDR3 is TGTGCCAGCAGCCCCCCGGGTTTTTTCAATGAGCAGTTCTTC. It yields the protein CASSPPGFFNEQFF.

The V call is TRBV6-5, the J call TRBJ2-7, with D perhaps given as TRBD1 or TRBD2 (5 bases each). CDR1 is MNHEY and CDR2 is SVGAGI in the germline V gene. The ends were cut back, 0 bases at V and 2 bases at J, with 11 bases in the middle. The CDR3 totals 15 residues. Here the CDR3 reads CASSYSRDAAYEQYF. Here the CDR3 DNA reads TGTGCCAGCAGTTACTCGAGGGACGCAGCCTACGAGCAGTACTTC.

There are many counts of this clonotype. The chain combines TRBV24-1 with TRBJ2-7; perhaps TRBD1 as D (6 bases). The CDR3 covers 16 residues. Germline V gene sequence: CDR1 KGHDR, CDR2 SFDVKD. V lost 5 bases to trimming and J lost 3 bases, with 19 bases between them. CDR3 sequence (DNA): TGTGCCACCAGTGGCCCCGGGGTGAGGGGGTTCTACGAGCAGTACTTC. Its translation is CATSGPGVRGFYEQYF.

The rearrangement joins TRBV19 to TRBJ2-7; the D is unclear. Germline assignment: CDR1 LNHDA and CDR2 SQIVND (reference sequence). CDR3 length: 13 amino acids. Trimming removed 3 bases from V and 3 bases from J, with 9 bases in between. In DNA, the CDR3 is TGTGCCAGTAGTATTACAATTGGCTACGAGCAGTACTTC. Translated, it gives CASSITIGYEQYF.

CDR3 protein: CASSYSGGELFF. The CDR3 DNA follows: TGTGCCAGCAGTTACTCTGGCGGGGAGCTGTTTTTT. V usage is TRBV6-2 or TRBV6-3 and J usage is TRBJ2-2; D is undetermined. The germline V gene encodes CDR1 MNHEY and CDR2 SVGEGT. This CDR3 has 12 amino acids. V was shortened by 0 bases and J by 7 bases, with 3 bases between the two germline ends.

V and J are TRBV7-9 and TRBJ1-1, with D perhaps TRBD1 (5 bases). Per the germline V gene, CDR1 is SEHNR and CDR2 is FQNEAQ (reference sequence). Deletions cut 4 bases from V and 6 bases from J, with 15 bases between. This CDR3 has 14 residues. The CDR3: CASSYGRGFPEAFF. Written as DNA, the CDR3 is TGTGCCAGCAGCTACGGAAGGGGTTTTCCTGAAGCTTTCTTT.

The table lists this clonotype with many counts. The V gene is TRBV7-8, the J gene TRBJ2-1; tentatively, D is TRBD1 (7 bases). Germline V CDR1 and CDR2: SGHVS, FQNEAQ. V was pared by 6 bases and J by 5 bases, with 11 bases between. The CDR3 totals 13 residues. The CDR3 DNA is TGTGCCAGCAGGACAGGGAGGCACAATGAGCAGTTCTTC. It is translated as CASRTGRHNEQFF.

This clonotype has more than one count but fewer than ten. The chain recombines TRBV4-1 with TRBJ1-1, with 9 bases that match TRBD1. Losses at the gene ends were 4 bases for V and 2 bases for J; bases not matched to a gene: 5. This CDR3 has 15 residues. CDR1 is MGHRA, CDR2 YSYEKL, per germline. CDR3 DNA sequence: TGCGCCAGCAGCCTAATACAGGGGGCCAACACTGAAGCTTTCTTT. Amino acid sequence: CASSLIQGANTEAFF.

This clonotype has just a few counts. V gene TRBV6-2 or TRBV6-3 combines with J gene TRBJ2-7; maybe TRBD1 (6 bases). Germline CDR1 reads MNHEY; CDR2 reads SVGEGT. V dropped 4 bases and J dropped 2 bases, with 12 bases sitting between them. The CDR3 loop spans 14 amino acids. Written as DNA, the CDR3 is TGTGCCAGCAGTTTCCCAGGGGCTACCTACGAGCAGTACTTC. It specifies CASSFPGATYEQYF.